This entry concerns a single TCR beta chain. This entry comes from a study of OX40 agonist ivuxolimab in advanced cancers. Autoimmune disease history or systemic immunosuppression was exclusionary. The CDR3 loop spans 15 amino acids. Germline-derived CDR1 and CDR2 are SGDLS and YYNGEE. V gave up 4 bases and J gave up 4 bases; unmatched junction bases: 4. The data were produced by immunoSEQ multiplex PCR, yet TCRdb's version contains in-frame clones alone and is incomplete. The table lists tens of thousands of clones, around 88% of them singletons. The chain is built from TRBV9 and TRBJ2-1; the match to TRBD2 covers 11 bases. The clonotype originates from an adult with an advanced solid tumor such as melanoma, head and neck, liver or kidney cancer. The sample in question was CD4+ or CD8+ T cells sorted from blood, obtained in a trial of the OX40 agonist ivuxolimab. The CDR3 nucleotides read TGTGCCAGCAGCAGAACTAGCGGGAGTTACAATGAGCAGTTCTTC. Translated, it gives CASSRTSGSYNEQFF.